The entry below describes one TCR beta chain. This clone was seen just once. No antigen is known for it. One base away there is no much larger clone; base qualities are not given. The record originates from a study of blood T cell repertoires in COVID-19 (dated by TCRdb to about 2020). About the full investigation: The collaborator samples originated in the United States, Italy and Spain and spanned the acute and convalescent phases of COVID-19. The prospective study material was composed of cDNA or gDNA derived from T cells, B-cell-depleted T cells, or PBMCs. Subjects who had been exposed to COVID-19, were actively infected with it, or had recovered from it provided the deeply sampled blood TCRbeta repertoires that made up the dataset. The repertoires were released in a freely available public database intended as a resource for research on the immune response to SARS-CoV-2. The samples were drawn from the first 160 participants of the ongoing ImmuneRACE study and from 1,254 subjects provided by 6 global collaborators. A de-identified subject ID, COVID-19 status, age in years and sex were almost always included in the sample metadata. HLA class I and class II types, where available, came from metadata supplied by the sample provider rather than from assay-based typing.

The collaborating institutions used their own protocols to collect whole blood in K2EDTA tubes. For TCRbeta analysis, collaborators shipped samples as frozen whole blood, isolated PBMCs, or DNA extracted from either of those sample types. The immunoSEQ Assay, a bias-controlled multiplex PCR, was used to amplify TCRbeta CDR3 regions from genomic DNA. Processing in the source paper ran as follows. The number of nucleated cells in each sample was estimated by amplification of reference gene primers within the assay. Sequence reads were collapsed and filtered to measure the absolute abundance of every unique TCRbeta CDR3 rearrangement. For each sample, productive Simpson clonality was calculated as the square root of Simpson's diversity index over productive rearrangements. TCRdb mirrors the immuneACCESS table, restricted to in-frame sequences. Some clones are absent from its copies; in checked studies, under half trace to an unresolved V gene, and the reason for the others is unknown. V, J and clone size reflect that table, while D and trimming were determined from the DNA. In this sample the table shows 150,000 to 200,000 clones, about nine tenths of which occur a single time. About 7% of the sample is held by the ten biggest clonotypes.

The cysteine opens and the phenylalanine closes a CDR3 of 14 amino acids. Solely the CDR3 DNA is kept, with 42 bases framed from the first base. CDR1 and CDR2, looked up from the germline V gene, are MNHEY and SVGAGI. V and J are truncated by 0 bases and 6 bases respectively, leaving an intervening sequence of 11 bases. Study-wide conclusions, independent of this receptor: The quantity of clinical and demographic metadata differed by source and by participant and was supplied without curation.

The specimen sequenced was peripheral blood. The receptor comes from a middle-aged man with acute or convalescent COVID-19. The sequence joins TRBV6-5 to TRBJ1-1; no D segment can be confidently identified. The nucleotides are TGTGCCAGCAGTTACTCGACGACTGTCGCTGAAGCTTTCTTT. It translates to CASSYSTTVAEAFF.